These 14 T cell receptor beta chains were all obtained from the same sample, sequenced in a study of cytomegalovirus exposure and HLA in healthy donors (dated by TCRdb to about 2017). The method was the immunoSEQ multiplex PCR assay. For the multiplex PCR, a mixture combining 60 forward primers for TCR Vbeta segments and 13 reverse primers for TCR Jbeta segments was used. Not all clones reach the TCRdb copy of this immuneACCESS table, which keeps in-frame sequences only. Checked studies attribute under half of the gap to unresolved V genes and leave the rest unexplained. The sample table shows over 200,000 clones, and roughly 75% are seen once. The ten top clones hold 1.8% of the sample. Sequenced: PBMCs. The receptor set was obtained from a woman aged 30 to 39 in good health and CMV-seronegative.

V is TRBV2 and J is TRBJ2-5; 9 nucleotides agree with TRBD2. The CDR3 has 14 amino acids. The ends lost 6 bases at V and 6 bases at J; junction bases unmatched: 8. The germline gives CDR1 SNHLY, CDR2 FYNNEI. This chain's CDR3 is CASSAGLASQTQYF. The CDR3 DNA reads as TGTGCCAGCAGCGCGGGACTAGCTAGTCAGACCCAGTACTTC.

The rearrangement joins TRBV14 to TRBJ2-2, with 8 bases that match TRBD1. Looked up from germline, CDR1 is SGHDN and CDR2 is FVKESK. The junction had 3 bases not matched to a gene; V was cut back by 4 bases and J by 2 bases. The CDR3 extends over 15 amino acids. CDR3 DNA sequence: TGTGCCAGCAGCCCGGGACAGGTCAACACCGGGGAGCTGTTTTTT. Protein: CASSPGQVNTGELFF.

J is TRBJ2-1 and V is TRBV15, with D maybe TRBD2 (7 bases). The CDR3 consists of 16 residues. Germline values: CDR1 LNHNV, CDR2 YYDKDF (reference sequence). Trimming removed 1 base at V and 7 bases at J, with 17 bases between. CDR3 in amino acids: CATSRVPGGAWNEQFF. The CDR3 DNA reads as TGTGCCACCAGCAGAGTACCGGGGGGCGCATGGAATGAGCAGTTCTTC.

Only one count was recorded for this clone. The chain couples TRBV25-1 to TRBJ2-7, with 8 bases that match TRBD1. The CDR3 is 15 amino acids. Germline-derived CDR1 and CDR2 are MGHDK and SYGVNS. V gave up 5 bases and J gave up 5 bases; unmatched junction bases: 11. CDR3 nucleotides: TGTGCCAGCAGTCCCGCGGACAGGGTCAACAACGAGCAGTACTTC. Translation gives CASSPADRVNNEQYF.

This clone was seen a few times. This chain links TRBV7-3 with TRBJ1-1; 9 bases align to TRBD1. This CDR3 is 13 amino acids long. Germline trimming cut 9 bases from V and 7 bases from J; bases unmatched to any gene: 9. The germline V gene encodes CDR1 SGHTA and CDR2 FQGTGA. The CDR3 DNA is TGTGCCAGTGCGCGACAGGGGGAGGGTGAAGCTTTCTTT. Protein product: CASARQGEGEAFF. Full variable domain (remainder filled in from reference TRBV7-3 and TRBJ1-1): GAGVSQTPSNKVTEKGKYVELRCDPISGHTALYWYRQSLGQGPEFLIYFQGTGAADDSGLPNDRFFAVRPEGSVSTLKIQRTERGDSAVYLCASARQGEGEAFFGQGTRLTVV.

This chain uses TRBV5-1 with TRBJ2-5; 9 bases are shared with TRBD1. This CDR3 region has 15 residues. Germline assignment: CDR1 SGHRS and CDR2 YFSETQ. With V trimmed by 3 bases and J by 1 base, 4 bases remained unmatched. The CDR3 loop is CASSSQGQGQETQYF. The CDR3 DNA reads TGCGCCAGCAGCTCCCAGGGACAGGGCCAAGAGACCCAGTACTTC.

The gene calls are TRBV19 and TRBJ2-1, with unresolved D. Germline V gene sequence: CDR1 LNHDA, CDR2 SQIVND (reference sequence). The CDR3 is 8 residues long. CDR3: CTDVEQFF. For the CDR3, the DNA is TGTACAGACGTCGAGCAGTTCTTC.

The rearrangement links TRBV5-4 to TRBJ2-1; perhaps TRBD1 as D (5 bases). The V and J ends lost 0 bases and 9 bases respectively, with 16 bases between them. Germline lookup yields CDR1 SGHNT and CDR2 YYREEE (reference sequence). This CDR3 comprises 15 residues. The CDR3 sequence is CASSLGGPLDFEQFF. Here the CDR3 DNA reads TGTGCCAGCAGCTTGGGGGGCCCACTTGATTTTGAGCAGTTCTTC. Full variable domain (remainder filled in from reference TRBV5-4 and TRBJ2-1): ETGVTQSPTHLIKTRGQQVTLRCSSQSGHNTVSWYQQALGQGPQFIFQYYREEENGRGNFPPRFSGLQFPNYSSELNVNALELDDSALYLCASSLGGPLDFEQFFGPGTRLTVL.

The rearrangement uses TRBV6-6 and TRBJ1-4; 7 positions match TRBD1. V lost 8 bases to trimming and J lost 2 bases; unmatched junction nucleotides: 2. Germline V lookup: CDR1 MNHNY, CDR2 SVGAGI (reference sequence). CDR3 length: 13 residues. The CDR3 region is CASGDSTNEKLFF. CDR3 coding DNA: TGTGCCAGCGGGGACAGTACTAATGAAAAACTGTTTTTT.

The rearrangement links TRBV9 to TRBJ2-6; no clear D. V lost 0 bases and J lost 0, with 4 bases in between. The CDR3 contains 15 residues. Germline V gene data show CDR1 as SGDLS and CDR2 as YYNGEE. CDR3 amino acids: CASSVGSSGANVLTF. The CDR3 region has the DNA TGTGCCAGCAGCGTAGGTAGCTCTGGGGCCAACGTCCTGACTTTC. The entire variable domain, with the rest obtained from reference TRBV9 and TRBJ2-6, is as follows: DSGVTQTPKHLITATGQRVTLRCSPRSGDLSVYWYQQSLDQGLQFLIQYYNGEERAKGNILERFSAQQFPDLHSELNLSSLELGDSALYFCASSVGSSGANVLTFGAGSRLTVL.

This clone was seen once. The chain couples TRBV27 to TRBJ2-2, with TRBD2 matching over 7 bases. Unmatched junction bases numbered 11, after V lost 2 bases and J lost 5 bases. The CDR3 is 17 residues long. Germline assignment: CDR1 MNHEY and CDR2 SMNVEV (reference sequence). For the CDR3, the DNA is TGTGCCAGCAGTTTAGGGGGGGGGAGAAGGCTGACCGGGGAGCTGTTTTTT. The encoded protein is CASSLGGGRRLTGELFF.

The J gene is TRBJ1-2, the V gene TRBV19, with D possibly TRBD1 on 6 matching bases. The CDR3 has 13 residues. Germline assignment: CDR1 LNHDA and CDR2 SQIVND (reference sequence). V was pared by 8 bases and J by 2 bases, with 12 bases between. CDR3 coding DNA: TGTGCCAGTCAACAGGGTGGGAACTATGGCTACACCTTC. Translating it yields CASQQGGNYGYTF.

The chain employs TRBV30 and TRBJ2-5; maybe TRBD2 (5 bases). The CDR3 consists of 15 residues. In germline, CDR1 is GTSNPN, CDR2 SVGIG (reference sequence). V was shortened by 1 base and J by 1 base, with 13 bases between the two germline ends. DNA of the CDR3: TGTGCCTGGAGTGCAGATACTAGATCCCAAGAGACCCAGTACTTC. This codes for CAWSADTRSQETQYF.

The chain recombines TRBV19 with TRBJ1-1; D remains ambiguous. The CDR3 runs 14 residues. From germline, CDR1 is LNHDA and CDR2 SQIVND (reference sequence). The V gene lost 2 bases and the J gene lost 2 bases, with 9 bases spanning the gap. CDR3 sequence: CASSIFGHNTEAFF. The CDR3 nucleotides read TGTGCCAGTAGTATATTCGGTCATAACACTGAAGCTTTCTTT.